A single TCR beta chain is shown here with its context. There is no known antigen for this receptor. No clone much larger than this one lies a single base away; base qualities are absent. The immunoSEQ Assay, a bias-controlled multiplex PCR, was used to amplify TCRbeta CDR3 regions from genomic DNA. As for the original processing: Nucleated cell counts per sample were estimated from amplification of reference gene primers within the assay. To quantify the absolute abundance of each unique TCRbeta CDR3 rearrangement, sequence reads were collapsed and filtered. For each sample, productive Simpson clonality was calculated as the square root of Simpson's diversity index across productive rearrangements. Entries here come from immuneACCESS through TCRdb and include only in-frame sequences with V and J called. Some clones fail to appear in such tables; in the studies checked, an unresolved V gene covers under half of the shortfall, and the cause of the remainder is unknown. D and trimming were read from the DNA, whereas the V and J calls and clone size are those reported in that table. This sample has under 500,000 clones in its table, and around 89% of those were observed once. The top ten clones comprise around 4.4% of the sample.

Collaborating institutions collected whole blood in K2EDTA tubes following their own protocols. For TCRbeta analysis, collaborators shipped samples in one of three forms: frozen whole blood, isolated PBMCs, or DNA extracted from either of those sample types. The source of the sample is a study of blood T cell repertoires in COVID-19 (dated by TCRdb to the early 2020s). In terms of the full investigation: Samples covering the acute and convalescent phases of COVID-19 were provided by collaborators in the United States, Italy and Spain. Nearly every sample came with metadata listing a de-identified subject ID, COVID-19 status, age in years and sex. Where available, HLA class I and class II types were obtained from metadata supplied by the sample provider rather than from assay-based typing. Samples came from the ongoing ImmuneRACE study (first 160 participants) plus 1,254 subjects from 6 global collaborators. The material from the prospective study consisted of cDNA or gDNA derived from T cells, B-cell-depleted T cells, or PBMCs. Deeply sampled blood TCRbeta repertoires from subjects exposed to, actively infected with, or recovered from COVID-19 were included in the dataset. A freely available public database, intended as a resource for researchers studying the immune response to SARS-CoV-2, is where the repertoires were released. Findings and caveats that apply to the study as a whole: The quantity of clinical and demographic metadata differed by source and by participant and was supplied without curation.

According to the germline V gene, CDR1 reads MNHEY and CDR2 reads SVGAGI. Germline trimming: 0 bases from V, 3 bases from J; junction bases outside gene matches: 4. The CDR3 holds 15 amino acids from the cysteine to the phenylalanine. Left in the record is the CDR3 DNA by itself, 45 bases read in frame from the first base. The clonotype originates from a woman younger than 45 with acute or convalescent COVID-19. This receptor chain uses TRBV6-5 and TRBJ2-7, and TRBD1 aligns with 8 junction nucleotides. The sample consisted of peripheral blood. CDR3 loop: CASSYSSGQGYEQYF. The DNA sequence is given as TGTGCCAGCAGTTACTCCTCCGGACAGGGCTACGAGCAGTACTTC.